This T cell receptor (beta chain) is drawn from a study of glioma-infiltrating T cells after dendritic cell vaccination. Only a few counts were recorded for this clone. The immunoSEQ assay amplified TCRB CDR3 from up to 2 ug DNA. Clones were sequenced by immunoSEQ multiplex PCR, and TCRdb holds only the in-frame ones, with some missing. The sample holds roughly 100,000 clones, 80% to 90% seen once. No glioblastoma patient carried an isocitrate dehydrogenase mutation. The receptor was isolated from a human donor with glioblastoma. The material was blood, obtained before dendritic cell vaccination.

The DNA for the CDR3 is TGTGCCAGCAGCGTAGACGGGACAGATAATGAAAAACTGTTTTTT. It encodes CASSVDGTDNEKLFF. The chain uses TRBV9 and TRBJ1-4; 7 bases match TRBD1. The CDR3 totals 15 residues. Germline assignment: CDR1 SGDLS and CDR2 YYNGEE. The V segment lost 0 bases and the J segment 4 bases; nucleotides outside the gene matches: 3.